The next 18 T cell receptor beta chains were all read from a single sample in a study of T-cell memory formation after mild COVID-19. TCRdb ran MiXCR on the 5' RACE reads and lists one entry per CDR3 protein. The sample records approximately 300,000 distinct CDR3 sequences, more than 15% being singletons. The sequencing input was PBMCs or a T cell subset sorted from them (not recorded which). Receptor source: a man younger than 35 who had mild COVID-19 (a few samples of this study predate the infection). Cell type and time point are not known.

The table lists this clonotype with a few counts. The V and J genes are TRBV5-4 and TRBJ2-5; D is ambiguous. Germline lookup yields CDR1 SGHNT and CDR2 YYREEE (reference sequence). Trimming left V 2 bases short and J 5 bases short, with 7 bases between. CDR3 size: 12 residues. CDR3 in DNA: TGTGCCAGCAGCTTCAGGTCTGAGACCCAGTACTTC. This translates into CASSFRSETQYF. Using reference TRBV5-4 and TRBJ2-5 for the parts outside the CDR3, the full variable domain is ETGVTQSPTHLIKTRGQQVTLRCSSQSGHNTVSWYQQALGQGPQFIFQYYREEENGRGNFPPRFSGLQFPNYSSELNVNALELDDSALYLCASSFRSETQYFGPGTRLLVL.

This chain links TRBV7-9 with TRBJ2-7; TRBD1 aligns across 7 bases. The junction had 9 bases not matched to a gene; V was cut back by 6 bases and J by 4 bases. Germline CDR1 reads SEHNR; CDR2 reads FQNEAQ (reference sequence). This CDR3 has 14 residues. The CDR3 DNA sequence: TGTGCCAGCAGGAGGGGGCCACACTATTACGAGCAGTACGTC. Encoded protein: CASRRGPHYYEQYV.

This clonotype came up a few times. The chain couples TRBV5-1 to TRBJ2-5; 13 bases align to TRBD2. J was trimmed by 3 bases and V by 4 bases; bases with no gene match: 3. Germline CDR1 SGHRS, CDR2 YFSETQ. The CDR3 is 15 residues long. The CDR3 sequence: CASSAGLAGEETQYF. CDR3 nucleotide sequence: TGCGCCAGCAGCGCAGGACTAGCGGGGGAAGAGACCCAGTACTTC.

This clonotype turned up a few times. V and J are TRBV29-1 and TRBJ1-2; D ambiguous. This CDR3 is built from 11 residues. V was shortened by 4 bases and J by 5 bases, with 8 bases between the two germline ends. The V gene's germline CDR1 is SQVTM and CDR2 ANQGSEA. Here the CDR3 reads CSVVKLYGYTF. The CDR3 DNA is TGCAGCGTTGTTAAGCTATATGGCTACACCTTC.

The table lists this clonotype with a few counts. This chain connects TRBV4-1 to TRBJ2-7; D gene uncertain. This CDR3 has 13 residues. V was pared by 0 bases and J by 2 bases, with 5 bases between. The germline gives CDR1 MGHRA, CDR2 YSYEKL. This CDR3 reads CASSQELTYEQYV. CDR3 coding DNA: TGCGCCAGCAGCCAAGAGTTGACCTACGAGCAGTACGTC.

Many counts were recorded for this clonotype. The chain joins TRBV20-1 to TRBJ2-2; D is possibly TRBD2 (5 bases). V gave up 7 bases and J gave up 4 bases, with 10 bases separating them. Germline values: CDR1 DFQATT, CDR2 SNEGSKA (reference sequence). There are 12 residues in the CDR3. The CDR3 sequence is CSVASPTGELFF. In DNA form, the CDR3 reads TGCAGTGTCGCTAGCCCCACCGGGGAGCTGTTTTTT.

V gene TRBV24-1 combines with J gene TRBJ1-2; D possibly corresponds to TRBD1 (5 bases). V lost 4 bases to trimming and J lost 5 bases, with 10 bases between them. The CDR3 loop spans 13 amino acids. CDR1 is KGHDR and CDR2 is SFDVKD in the germline V gene. DNA of the CDR3: TGTGCCACCAGTGAAGGGGAGGAGTATGGCTACACCTTC. As protein: CATSEGEEYGYTF.

This clonotype was observed at least ten times. The chain recombines TRBV6-2 or TRBV6-3 with TRBJ2-5; TRBD2 might be the D (6 bases). This CDR3 region has 13 residues. V was shortened by 6 bases and J by 5 bases, with 13 bases between the two germline ends. Germline values: CDR1 MNHEY, CDR2 SVGEGT. The CDR3 reads CASSMAGWETQYF. The CDR3 nucleotides are TGTGCCAGCAGCATGGCGGGGTGGGAGACCCAGTACTTC.

The rearrangement uses TRBV25-1 and TRBJ1-1, with no clear D. From germline, CDR1 is MGHDK and CDR2 SYGVNS. This CDR3 comprises 18 residues. V lost 1 base and J lost 11, with 29 bases in between. CDR3: CASSESPRSGEYGLRAFF. In DNA form, the CDR3 reads TGTGCCAGCAGTGAATCTCCCCGGTCGGGCGAGTATGGTTTGAGGGCTTTCTTT.

This rearrangement joins TRBV3-1 to TRBJ2-7, with a weak D call TRBD1 (6 bases). This CDR3 region has 13 residues. V lost 4 bases and J 6 bases, leaving 13 bases between the germline ends. Germline loops: CDR1 LGHDT, CDR2 YNNKEL (reference sequence). The CDR3: CASSPNTGSEQYV. The CDR3 DNA is TGTGCCAGCAGCCCAAACACAGGGTCCGAGCAGTACGTC.

The sample holds a few counts of this clonotype. The chain uses TRBV5-1 and TRBJ2-7; TRBD2 matches at 9 bases. The CDR3 is 13 residues long. After removal of 5 bases from V and 4 bases from J, the junction contained 4 bases not matched to a gene. Germline assignment: CDR1 SGHRS and CDR2 YFSETQ. CDR3 sequence reads: CASRLAGLYEQYF. The CDR3 coding sequence is TGCGCCAGCAGGCTAGCGGGGTTGTACGAGCAGTACTTC.

Only a few counts were recorded for this clonotype. The chain uses TRBV5-1 and TRBJ2-1; D perhaps matches TRBD1 (8 bases). Germline loops: CDR1 SGHRS, CDR2 YFSETQ. The CDR3 spans 17 residues. The V end was cut by 0 bases, the J end by 2 bases, with 15 bases between. The DNA of the CDR3 is TGCGCCAGCAGCTTGGGTCACAGGGGGGGCACCTACAATGAGCAGTTCTTC. Its protein is CASSLGHRGGTYNEQFF.

A few counts support this clonotype. This chain links TRBV7-2 with TRBJ1-2, with D perhaps TRBD1 (5 bases). The ends were cut back, 5 bases at V and 4 bases at J, with 17 bases in the middle. Germline assignment: CDR1 SGHTA and CDR2 FQGNSA. The length of the CDR3 is 15 residues. CDR3 nucleotide sequence: TGTGCCAGCAGCCCCGGGTGGGGCGGCAGCTATGGCTACACCTTC. Encoded protein: CASSPGWGGSYGYTF.

J is TRBJ1-2 and V is TRBV6-5; possibly TRBD1 for D (6 bases). The ends were cut back, 2 bases at V and 8 bases at J, with 15 bases in the middle. Germline CDR1 and CDR2: MNHEY and SVGAGI. The CDR3 loop spans 14 amino acids. CDR3 DNA sequence: TGTGCCAGCAGTTACACGGACAGTACGGTCGGCTACACCTTC. Translating it yields CASSYTDSTVGYTF.

This clonotype was recorded a few times. The chain has TRBV24-1 and TRBJ1-5; no firm D call. The CDR3 is made up of 12 amino acids. Deletions cut 3 bases from V and 5 bases from J, with 4 bases between. Per the germline V gene, CDR1 is KGHDR and CDR2 is SFDVKD. DNA of the CDR3: TGTGCCACCAGTGATCCCGATCAGCCCCAGCATTTT. Protein sequence: CATSDPDQPQHF.

This clonotype was seen more than once but under ten times. The CDR3 DNA reads as TGTGCCAGCAGCTTAAATAGGAGGGGACACACAGATACGCAGTATTTT. Protein product: CASSLNRRGHTDTQYF. The chain employs TRBV11-2 and TRBJ2-3; either TRBD1 or TRBD2 may fit D (6 bases each). Germline assignment: CDR1 SGHAT and CDR2 FQNNGV. The CDR3 runs to 16 residues. V lost 2 bases, J lost 2 bases, and 14 bases lay in between.

The chain combines TRBV6-2 or TRBV6-3 with TRBJ1-5; D possibly corresponds to TRBD1 (6 bases). V lost 6 bases and J lost 7, with 22 bases in between. Germline values: CDR1 MNHEY, CDR2 SVGEGT. The CDR3 has 16 residues. The CDR3 bases are TGTGCCAGCAGAAGAGGGACCGACAGGTTCCTCCAGCCCCAGCATTTT. This gives the protein CASRRGTDRFLQPQHF.

V and J are TRBV7-3 and TRBJ2-5; perhaps TRBD1 as D (5 bases). Germline V lookup: CDR1 SGHTA, CDR2 FQGTGA. The V gene lost 3 bases and the J gene lost 5 bases, with 22 bases spanning the gap. This CDR3 has 17 residues. CDR3 sequence: CASSFGTGRAREETQYF. The DNA of the CDR3 is TGTGCCAGCAGCTTTGGTACAGGCAGGGCGAGAGAGGAGACCCAGTACTTC.